This TCR beta chain stems from a study of blood T cell repertoires in COVID-19. Study information: The origin of the acute and convalescent COVID-19 samples was the United States, Italy and Spain. Sources were T cells, B-cell-depleted T cells, or PBMCs; the material itself was cDNA or gDNA.

V lost 3 bases and J lost 3, with 12 bases in between. The germline gives CDR1 LNHDA, CDR2 SQIVND (reference sequence). This CDR3 is 15 amino acids long. As processed by the authors: Nucleated cell counts were estimated from reference gene primer amplification. Generated by immunoSEQ multiplex PCR, the TCRdb table keeps only in-frame clones and is missing some. Clonal size and the V and J genes are those of that table, whereas D and trimming came from the DNA. The sample includes 150,000 to 200,000 clones, 81% seen only once; the top ten take roughly 12%. Seattle patients were enrolled while actively infected and followed longitudinally.

The clonotype comes from a woman over 75 with COVID-19, enrolled during active disease. The sequencing sample was made of peripheral blood. This rearrangement joins TRBV19 to TRBJ2-1; tentatively, D is TRBD1 (5 bases). The CDR3 here is CASSISGLDYNEQFF. CDR3 bases: TGTGCCAGTAGTATCTCAGGGTTGGACTACAATGAGCAGTTCTTC.